The T cell receptor (beta chain) under discussion was sequenced for a study of T-cell memory formation after mild COVID-19. General study findings and limits: Most CD4+ clones that shrank were in CM and EM, while CD8+ ones turned up in EMRA.

A few counts support this clonotype. Its specificity is unknown. MiXCR, run by TCRdb on the 5' RACE reads, gives a single entry per CDR3 protein. The sample holds 400,000 to 500,000 distinct CDR3 sequences; around 19% are singletons and the top ten take 7.5% to 9.5%. The CDR3 has 14 residues. Looked up from germline, CDR1 is MGHRA and CDR2 is YSYEKL. Trimming took 2 bases from V and 6 from J, leaving 10 bases between them. Sequencing was carried out using PBMCs or a T cell subset sorted from them (not recorded which). The clonotype comes from an adult woman who had mild COVID-19 (a few samples of this study predate the infection). Cell type and time point are not known. The rearrangement uses TRBV4-1 and TRBJ2-2; no clear D gene. The CDR3 sequence is CASSQQPDSGELFF. Here the CDR3 DNA reads TGCGCCAGCAGCCAACAGCCGGATTCCGGGGAGCTGTTTTTT.